The entry that follows covers one TCR beta chain sequence. What it recognizes is unknown. CDR1 and CDR2 from the germline V gene are SGDLS and YYNGEE. The CDR3 has 17 amino acids. Losses at the gene ends were 4 bases for V and 2 bases for J; bases not matched to a gene: 15. This entry belongs to a study of blood T cells in healthy people across ages. The study's findings and limits: It was not known whether donors were CMV positive (a possible confounder of expanded clonotype changes).

The authors ran a second PCR of about 6 to 11 cycles using a sample-barcoded 5' primer and a J-beta primer mix. A single record per CDR3 protein comes from TCRdb applying MiXCR to the 5' RACE reads. The table has roughly 1 million distinct CDR3 sequences, roughly a quarter seen once. This same sample was also taken into another study, of T cells of mothers and their children. That work states: Not a single persistent microchimeric T cell clone was detected.

This TCR came from a girl aged 2 to 9 in good health. This chain connects TRBV9 to TRBJ2-7, with 7 bases aligning to TRBD2. The sequenced sample consisted of blood. The CDR3 bases are TGTGCCAGCAGCCCCGGCCCGAGCGGGGTATTCCCCTACGAGCAGTACTTC. Translation gives CASSPGPSGVFPYEQYF.